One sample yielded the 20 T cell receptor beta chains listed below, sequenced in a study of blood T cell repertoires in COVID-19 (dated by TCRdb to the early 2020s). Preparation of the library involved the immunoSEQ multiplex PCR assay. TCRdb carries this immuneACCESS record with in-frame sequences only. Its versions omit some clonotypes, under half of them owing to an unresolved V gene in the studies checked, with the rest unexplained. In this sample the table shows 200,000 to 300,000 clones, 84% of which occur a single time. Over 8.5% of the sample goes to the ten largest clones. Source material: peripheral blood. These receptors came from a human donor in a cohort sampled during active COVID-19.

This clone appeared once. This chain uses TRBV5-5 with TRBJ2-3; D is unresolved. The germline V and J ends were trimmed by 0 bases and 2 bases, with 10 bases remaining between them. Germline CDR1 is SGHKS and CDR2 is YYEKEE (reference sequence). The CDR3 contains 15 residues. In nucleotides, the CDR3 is TGTGCCAGCAGCTTGGATCACAGAGCCACAGATACGCAGTATTTT. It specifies CASSLDHRATDTQYF.

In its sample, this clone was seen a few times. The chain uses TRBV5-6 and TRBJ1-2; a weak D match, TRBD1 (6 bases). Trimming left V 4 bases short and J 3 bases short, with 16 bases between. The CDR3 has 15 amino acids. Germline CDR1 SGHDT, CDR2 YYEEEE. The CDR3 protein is CASSPARGSHYGYTF. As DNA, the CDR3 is TGTGCCAGCAGCCCTGCCAGGGGTTCCCACTATGGCTACACCTTC.

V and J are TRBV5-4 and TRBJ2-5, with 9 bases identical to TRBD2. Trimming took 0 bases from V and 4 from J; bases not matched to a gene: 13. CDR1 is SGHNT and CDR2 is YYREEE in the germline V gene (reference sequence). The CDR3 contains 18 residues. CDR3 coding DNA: TGTGCCAGCAGCTTGGGGTTGCGGCGGGGGGGCCTCAGAGAGACCCAGTACTTC. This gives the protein CASSLGLRRGGLRETQYF. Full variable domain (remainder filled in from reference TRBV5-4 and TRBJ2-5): ETGVTQSPTHLIKTRGQQVTLRCSSQSGHNTVSWYQQALGQGPQFIFQYYREEENGRGNFPPRFSGLQFPNYSSELNVNALELDDSALYLCASSLGLRRGGLRETQYFGPGTRLLVL.

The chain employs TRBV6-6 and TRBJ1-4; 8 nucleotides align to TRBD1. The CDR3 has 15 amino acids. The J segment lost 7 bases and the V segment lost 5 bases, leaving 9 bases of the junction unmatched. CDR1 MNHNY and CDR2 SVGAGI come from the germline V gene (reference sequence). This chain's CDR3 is CASSNPDRGLEKLFF. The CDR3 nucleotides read TGTGCCAGCAGTAACCCCGACAGGGGACTTGAAAAACTGTTTTTT.

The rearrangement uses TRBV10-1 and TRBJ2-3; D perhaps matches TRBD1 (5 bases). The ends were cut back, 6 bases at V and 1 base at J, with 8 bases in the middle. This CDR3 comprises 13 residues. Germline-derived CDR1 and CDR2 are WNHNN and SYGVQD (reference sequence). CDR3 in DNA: TGCGCCAGCAGGGTACAGGGCACAGATACGCAGTATTTT. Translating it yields CASRVQGTDTQYF.

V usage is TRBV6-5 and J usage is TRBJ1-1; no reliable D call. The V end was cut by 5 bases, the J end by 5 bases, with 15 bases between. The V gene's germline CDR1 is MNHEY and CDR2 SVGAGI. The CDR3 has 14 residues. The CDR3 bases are TGTGCCAGCAGTAGTACTTCGAGGAGGACTGAAGCTTTCTTT. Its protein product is CASSSTSRRTEAFF.

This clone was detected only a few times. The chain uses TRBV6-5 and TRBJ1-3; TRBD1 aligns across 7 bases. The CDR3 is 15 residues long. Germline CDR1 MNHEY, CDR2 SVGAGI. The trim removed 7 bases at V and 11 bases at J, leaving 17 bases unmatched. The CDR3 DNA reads TGTGCCAGCACCCCCCTCCGGACAGGCTTTGGGGCCATATATTTT. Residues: CASTPLRTGFGAIYF.

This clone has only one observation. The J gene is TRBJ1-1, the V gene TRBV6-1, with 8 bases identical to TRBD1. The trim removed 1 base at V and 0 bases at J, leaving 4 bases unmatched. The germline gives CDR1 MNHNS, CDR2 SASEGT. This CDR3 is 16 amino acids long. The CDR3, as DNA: TGTGCCAGCAGTGAAGGGTGGACAGGGATGAACACTGAAGCTTTCTTT. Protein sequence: CASSEGWTGMNTEAFF.

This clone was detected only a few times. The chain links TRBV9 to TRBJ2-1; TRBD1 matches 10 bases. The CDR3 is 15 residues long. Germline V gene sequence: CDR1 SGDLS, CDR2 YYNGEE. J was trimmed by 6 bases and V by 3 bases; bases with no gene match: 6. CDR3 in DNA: TGTGCCAGCAGCGAGCGGGACAGGGGACGCAATGAGCAGTTCTTC. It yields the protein CASSERDRGRNEQFF.

The CDR3 coding sequence is TGCAGCGTTGAAAGCGGGACTAGGGGTGAGCAGTTCTTC. It codes for CSVESGTRGEQFF. This rearrangement joins TRBV29-1 to TRBJ2-1; TRBD2 matches at 8 bases. The germline V gene encodes CDR1 SQVTM and CDR2 ANQGSEA. The trim removed 2 bases at V and 9 bases at J, leaving 6 bases unmatched. The CDR3 totals 13 residues.

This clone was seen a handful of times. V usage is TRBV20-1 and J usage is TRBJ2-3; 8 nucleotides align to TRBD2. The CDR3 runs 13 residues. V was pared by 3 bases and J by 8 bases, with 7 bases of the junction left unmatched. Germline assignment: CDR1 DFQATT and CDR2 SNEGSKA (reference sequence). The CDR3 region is CSASGTSVGTQYF. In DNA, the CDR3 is TGCAGTGCTAGTGGGACTAGTGTAGGTACGCAGTATTTT.

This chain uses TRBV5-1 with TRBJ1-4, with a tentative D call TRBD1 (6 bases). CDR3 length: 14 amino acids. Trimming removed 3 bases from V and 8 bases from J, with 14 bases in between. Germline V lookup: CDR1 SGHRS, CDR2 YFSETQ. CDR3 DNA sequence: TGCGCCAGCAGCTCACAGGGCCTTCCGGAAAAACTGTTTTTT. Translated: CASSSQGLPEKLFF.

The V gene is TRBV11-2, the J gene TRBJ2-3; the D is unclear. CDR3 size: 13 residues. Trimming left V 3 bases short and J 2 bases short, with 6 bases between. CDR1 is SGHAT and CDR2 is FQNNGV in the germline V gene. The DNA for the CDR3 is TGTGCCAGCAGCTTCCCCAACACAGATACGCAGTATTTT. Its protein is CASSFPNTDTQYF. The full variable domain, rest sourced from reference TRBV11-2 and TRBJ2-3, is EAGVAQSPRYKIIEKRQSVAFWCNPISGHATLYWYQQILGQGPKLLIQFQNNGVVDDSQLPKDRFSAERLKGVDSTLKIQPAKLEDSAVYLCASSFPNTDTQYFGPGTRLTVL.

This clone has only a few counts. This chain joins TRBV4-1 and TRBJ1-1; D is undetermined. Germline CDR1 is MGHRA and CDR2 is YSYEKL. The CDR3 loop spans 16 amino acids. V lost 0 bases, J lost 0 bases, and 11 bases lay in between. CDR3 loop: CASSQDSAVMNTEAFF. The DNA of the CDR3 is TGCGCCAGCAGCCAAGACAGCGCGGTCATGAACACTGAAGCTTTCTTT.

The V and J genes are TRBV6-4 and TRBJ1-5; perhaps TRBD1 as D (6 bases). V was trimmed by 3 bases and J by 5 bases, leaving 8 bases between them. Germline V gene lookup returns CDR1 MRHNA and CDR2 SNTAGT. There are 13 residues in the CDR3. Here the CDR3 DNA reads TGTGCCAGCAGTGAGGACAGAGATCAGCCCCAGCATTTT. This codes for CASSEDRDQPQHF.

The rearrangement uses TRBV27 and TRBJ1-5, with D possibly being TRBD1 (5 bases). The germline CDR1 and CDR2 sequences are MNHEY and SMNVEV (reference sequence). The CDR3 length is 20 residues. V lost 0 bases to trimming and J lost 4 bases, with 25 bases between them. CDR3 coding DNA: TGTGCCAGCAGTTTATCGAGGTGGGTAAGGGAGGTTGAGGGGAATCAGCCCCAGCATTTT. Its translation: CASSLSRWVREVEGNQPQHF.

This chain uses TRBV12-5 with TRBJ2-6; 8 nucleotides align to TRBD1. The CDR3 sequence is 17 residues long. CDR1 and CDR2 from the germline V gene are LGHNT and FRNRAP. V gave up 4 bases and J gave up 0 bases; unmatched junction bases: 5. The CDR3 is CASGWTGSSSGANVLTF. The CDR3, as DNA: TGTGCTAGTGGTTGGACAGGGTCAAGCTCTGGGGCCAACGTCCTGACTTTC. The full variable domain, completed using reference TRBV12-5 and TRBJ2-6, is DARVTQTPRHKVTEMGQEVTMRCQPILGHNTVFWYRQTMMQGLELLAYFRNRAPLDDSGMPKDRFSAEMPDATLATLKIQPSEPRDSAVYFCASGWTGSSSGANVLTFGAGSRLTVL.

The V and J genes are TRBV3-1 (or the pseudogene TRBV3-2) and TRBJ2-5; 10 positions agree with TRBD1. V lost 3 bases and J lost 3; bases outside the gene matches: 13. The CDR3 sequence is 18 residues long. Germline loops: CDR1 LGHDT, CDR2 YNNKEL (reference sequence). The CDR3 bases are TGTGCCAGCAGCCATCGACCGGGACAGGGGCTTCTTAAAGAGACCCAGTACTTC. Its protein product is CASSHRPGQGLLKETQYF.

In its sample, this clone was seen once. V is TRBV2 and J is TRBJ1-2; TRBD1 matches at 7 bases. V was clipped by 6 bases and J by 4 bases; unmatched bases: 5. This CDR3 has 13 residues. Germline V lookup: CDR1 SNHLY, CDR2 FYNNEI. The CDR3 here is CASSAGQSYGYTF. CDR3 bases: TGTGCCAGCAGCGCGGGACAGAGCTATGGCTACACCTTC.

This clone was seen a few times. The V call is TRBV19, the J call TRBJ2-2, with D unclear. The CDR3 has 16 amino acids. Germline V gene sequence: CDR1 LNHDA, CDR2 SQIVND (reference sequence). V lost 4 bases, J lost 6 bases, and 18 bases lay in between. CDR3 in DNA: TGTGCCAGTAGTACTCTCGCCCACTTACGGTCCGGGGAGCTGTTTTTT. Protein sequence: CASSTLAHLRSGELFF. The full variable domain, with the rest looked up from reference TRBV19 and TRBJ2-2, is DGGITQSPKYLFRKEGQNVTLSCEQNLNHDAMYWYRQDPGQGLRLIYYSQIVNDFQKGDIAEGYSVSREKKESFPLTVTSAQKNPTAFYLCASSTLAHLRSGELFFGEGSRLTVL.